Listed below are T cell receptor beta chains from one sample, sequenced in a study of T cell responses to AZD1222 COVID-19 vaccine. Produced via immunoSEQ multiplex PCR; TCRdb's table is partial and in-frame only. The sample lists approximately 90,000 clones; approximately 92% were seen once. The sequencing used peripheral blood, collected on day 0 of AZD1222 vaccination. The receptors here all came from an adult in good health. The CDR3 runs from the conserved cysteine through the conserved F or W. A D gene is named only where the DNA matches it firmly. Clone size is given for some rows only: seen once, a few or many times, or a class if the clone is expanded.

V gene	D gene	clone size	J gene	CDR3 DNA	CDR3 protein
TRBV4-2	-	-	TRBJ1-6	TGTGCCAGCAGCCAAGATAGGGGTGTGGGATCACCCCTCCACTTT	CASSQDRGVGSPLHF
TRBV6-1	-	-	TRBJ1-6	TGTGCCAGCAGTGAAGACGTGGGTTATAATTCACCCCTCCACTTT	CASSEDVGYNSPLHF
TRBV7-9	TRBD1	-	TRBJ2-3	TGTGCCAGCAGCCCTGGACAGGGGGCCGATACGCAGTATTTT	CASSPGQGADTQYF
TRBV27	-	few	TRBJ1-5	TGTGCCAGCAGTTTATCTTTCGGGGCAGCCCCTCTATCCAGCCAGCCCCAGCATTTT	CASSLSFGAAPLSSQPQHF
TRBV7-9	TRBD2	-	TRBJ2-1	TGTGCCAGCAGCCTTAGCGGGAGGGGCTATGAGCAGTTCTTC	CASSLSGRGYEQFF
TRBV9	-	-	TRBJ1-1	TGTGCCAGCAGCGTAGAGGCGGGGCCGGAGAACACTGAAGCTTTCTTT	CASSVEAGPENTEAFF
TRBV29-1	-	-	TRBJ2-5	TGCAGCGTTGACGGCAGGGGACAAGAGACCCAGTACTTC	CSVDGRGQETQYF
TRBV27	-	-	TRBJ2-3	TGTGCCAGCAGTCCCTACCCACTTAGCACAGATACGCAGTATTTT	CASSPYPLSTDTQYF
TRBV9	-	few	TRBJ1-1	TGTGCCAGCAGCCCTACAGGGAATGGAGCTTTCTTT	CASSPTGNGAFF
TRBV9	-	once	TRBJ1-1	TGTGCCAGCAGCGTAGGAGGCAACGGGGTCACTGAAGCTTTCTTT	CASSVGGNGVTEAFF
TRBV19	-	-	TRBJ1-5	TGTGCCAGTAGTATGTTCGGTTATAGCAATCAGCCCCAGCATTTT	CASSMFGYSNQPQHF
TRBV6-5	-	-	TRBJ2-3	TGTGCCAGCAGTTACTCGCCACGAGATACGCAGTATTTT	CASSYSPRDTQYF
TRBV28	-	-	TRBJ1-3	TGTGCCAGCAGTTTAAGAGGCCTTGGAAACACCATATATTTT	CASSLRGLGNTIYF
TRBV4-1	-	-	TRBJ2-1	TGCGCCAGCAGCCAATCGGGCTCCTACAATGAGCAGTTCTTC	CASSQSGSYNEQFF
TRBV9	-	-	TRBJ2-5	TGTGCCAGCAGCGTAGGTCTGACCCAAGAGACCCAGTACTTC	CASSVGLTQETQYF
TRBV6-2/TRBV6-3	TRBD1	-	TRBJ1-5	TGTGCCAGCAGTTACCTTCGGCAGGGGGATCAGCCCCAGCATTTT	CASSYLRQGDQPQHF
TRBV29-1	-	-	TRBJ1-1	TGCAGCGCCCAAAGGGGGGAGAACACTGAAGCTTTCTTT	CSAQRGENTEAFF
TRBV7-3	-	once	TRBJ1-1	TGTGCCAGCAGCTTAACCCCGACTGTGTTGGGCACTGAAGCTTTCTTT	CASSLTPTVLGTEAFF
TRBV19	-	once	TRBJ2-1	TGTGCCAGTAGTCGGGACGGCTACTACAATGAGCAGTTCTTC	CASSRDGYYNEQFF
TRBV7-9	TRBD2	-	TRBJ2-1	TGTGCCAGCAGCCCGACCGGGACTAGCGAGTACAATGAGCAGTTCTTC	CASSPTGTSEYNEQFF
TRBV18	-	-	TRBJ2-7	TGTGCCAGCTCACCTTTAGACAGAGCCACCTACGAGCAGTACTTC	CASSPLDRATYEQYF
TRBV30	-	-	TRBJ1-6	TGTGCCTGGAGTGGACCCGCGGGTCTCGGTTCACCCCTCCACTTT	CAWSGPAGLGSPLHF
TRBV6-1	-	-	TRBJ2-2	TGTGCCAGCAGTGAAGGGGTGAACACCGGGGAGCTGTTTTTT	CASSEGVNTGELFF
TRBV29-1	-	-	TRBJ1-1	TGCAGCGTTGTAAGTGACAGAGTGAACACTGAAGCTTTCTTT	CSVVSDRVNTEAFF
TRBV5-1	TRBD2	-	TRBJ2-3	TGCGCCAGCAGCAACTTCCCTAGCGGGAGTACAGATACGCAGTATTTT	CASSNFPSGSTDTQYF
TRBV7-9	-	-	TRBJ2-7	TGTGCCAGCAGTCCAAGCTCGGCCTACGAGCAGTACTTC	CASSPSSAYEQYF
TRBV6-6	-	-	TRBJ1-3	TGTGCCAGCAGAGAAGGGGGTTCTGGAAACACCATATATTTT	CASREGGSGNTIYF
TRBV7-6	-	-	TRBJ1-3	TGTGCCAGCAGCTCCCAAATCCCAGGGTCTGGAAACACCATATATTTT	CASSSQIPGSGNTIYF
TRBV2	-	-	TRBJ2-5	TGTGCCAGCATTGAGGACTCCGCGGAGACCCAGTACTTC	CASIEDSAETQYF
TRBV24-1	-	-	TRBJ2-5	TGTGCCACCAGTGATGAGGGTGCGGCACAAGAGACCCAGTACTTC	CATSDEGAAQETQYF
TRBV2	TRBD1	-	TRBJ2-1	TGTGCCAGCAGGGTCCGGGGGACAGGACGCAATGAGCAGTTCTTC	CASRVRGTGRNEQFF
TRBV2	-	once	TRBJ1-4	TGTGCCAGCAGCGGTTCGGGTGAAAAACTGTTTTTT	CASSGSGEKLFF
TRBV19	-	-	TRBJ2-1	TGTGCCAGTAGTATGGATTCATGGGTAACCAATGAGCAGTTCTTC	CASSMDSWVTNEQFF
TRBV24-1	-	once	TRBJ1-5	TGTGCCACCAGTAAAGGACAGAACAATCAGCCCCAGCATTTT	CATSKGQNNQPQHF
TRBV7-9	-	-	TRBJ1-2	TGTGCCAGCGGATCGGACGATGCGCGGACCTTC	CASGSDDARTF
TRBV7-2	-	-	TRBJ2-1	TGTGCCAGCAGTGACCTTCGACGGGCATCCTACAATGAGCAGTTCTTC	CASSDLRRASYNEQFF
TRBV7-9	-	-	TRBJ1-1	TGTGCCAGCAGCAACAGGGCTGACACTGAAGCTTTCTTT	CASSNRADTEAFF
TRBV6-5	-	-	TRBJ1-6	TGTGCCAGCAGTTGGGAGGGAACTAATTCACCCCTCCACTTT	CASSWEGTNSPLHF
TRBV5-1	-	-	TRBJ2-5	TGCGCCAGCGAGGGGCTGGGGGAGACCCAGTACTTC	CASEGLGETQYF
TRBV19	-	-	TRBJ2-7	TGTGCCAGTAGTACCCAGGGCTACGAGCAGTACTTC	CASSTQGYEQYF
TRBV5-1	TRBD2	-	TRBJ2-1	TGCGCCAGCAGCGGGGGACTAGCGGGAGGTCCCGGCTTCTTC	CASSGGLAGGPGFF
TRBV25-1	TRBD1	-	TRBJ2-2	TGTGCCAGCAGTCCAACAGGGGGCGTCACCGGGGAGCTGTTTTTT	CASSPTGGVTGELFF
TRBV30	-	once	TRBJ2-7	TGTGCCTGGAGTGTAGGGGCAGTCTCCTACGAGCAGTACTTC	CAWSVGAVSYEQYF
TRBV7-3	TRBD2	-	TRBJ2-5	TGTGCCAGCACCTCTTCGGCGGGAGTGGAAGAGACCCAGTACTTC	CASTSSAGVEETQYF
TRBV4-2	TRBD1	-	TRBJ2-1	TGTGCCAGCAGCCAAGACACAGGGGGCAAGAATGAGCAGTTCTTC	CASSQDTGGKNEQFF
TRBV6-5	-	once	TRBJ1-2	TGTGCCAGCAGTTCCGCGGGACAAAGATCCTATGGCTACACCTTC	CASSSAGQRSYGYTF
TRBV6-5	TRBD1	-	TRBJ1-5	TGTGCCAGCCGGGACAGAAAAAATCAGCCCCAGCATTTT	CASRDRKNQPQHF
TRBV19	-	-	TRBJ1-1	TGTGCCAGTAGTTTTCAGACAGGTGAAGCTTTCTTT	CASSFQTGEAFF
TRBV21-1	-	-	TRBJ1-6	TGTGCCAGCAGTAAGAAGGGTAGGAATTCACCCCTCCACTTT	CASSKKGRNSPLHF
TRBV10-3	-	-	TRBJ2-3	TGTGCCATCAGTGCCGGACAGAGCCGAACAGATACGCAGTATTTT	CAISAGQSRTDTQYF
TRBV29-1	-	-	TRBJ1-1	TGCAGCGTTGGGCCCGGGGAGGGCACTGAAGCTTTCTTT	CSVGPGEGTEAFF
TRBV3-1/TRBV3-2	TRBD1	-	TRBJ1-1	TGTGCCAGCAGCCAAGAACGGTCCCGGACAGGGAACACTGAAGCTTTCTTT	CASSQERSRTGNTEAFF
TRBV6-5	-	-	TRBJ1-1	TGTGCCAGCAGCGCCGCTAGGGGGTCTGAAGCTTTCTTT	CASSAARGSEAFF
TRBV6-5	-	-	TRBJ1-2	TGTGCCAGCAGTTACTCTTCGGGGGTTCCTTACTATGGCTACACCTTC	CASSYSSGVPYYGYTF